A selection of T cell receptor beta chains follows, all from one sample in a study of blood T cells in healthy people across ages. Via MiXCR, TCRdb re-called the 5' RACE reads, giving one row per CDR3 protein. The repertoire includes hundreds of thousands of distinct CDR3 sequences, approximately 25% of them detected once, and roughly 9% sits in the top ten. This sample also belongs to another study, concerning T cells of mothers and their children.

The sequencing input was blood. The receptor set was obtained from a boy between 10 and 17 years old in good health. Each CDR3 is given with its conserved first and last residue. The D gene is left open where the match is weak. Only part of the rows carry a size: once, few, many, or a class if the clone is expanded.

abundance	v_gene	d_gene	j_gene	CDR3nt	CDR3aa
.	TRBV28	.	TRBJ1-5	TGTGCCGGCCACAGGGCCAATCAGCCCCAGCATTTT	CAGHRANQPQHF
few	TRBV27	.	TRBJ2-7	TGTGCCAGCAGTGGAAGGTTAGGCGAGCAGTACTTC	CASSGRLGEQYF
few	TRBV12-3/TRBV12-4	TRBD2	TRBJ2-1	TGTGCCAGCAGTTTGAGCGGGAAAGGTGAGCAGTTCTTC	CASSLSGKGEQFF
.	TRBV7-9	.	TRBJ1-2	TGTGCCAGCAGCTTAAATGACTTCCGTGGCTACACCTTC	CASSLNDFRGYTF
.	TRBV28	.	TRBJ2-7	TGTGCCAGCAGTTTAGTCATGCACTCCTCCTACGAGCAGTACTTC	CASSLVMHSSYEQYF
few	TRBV5-1	.	TRBJ2-5	TGCGCCAGCAGCCAGGGACTTTCCAGAGAAGAGACCCAGTACTTC	CASSQGLSREETQYF
.	TRBV3-1	.	TRBJ2-2	TGTGCCAGCAGCCCAATACACGGTGACACCGGGGAGCTGTTTTTT	CASSPIHGDTGELFF
.	TRBV6-9	TRBD1	TRBJ2-7	TGTGCCAGCAGTCCGAGTGGGGACAGGGGGCGCTCCTACGAGCAGTACTTC	CASSPSGDRGRSYEQYF
.	TRBV10-3	TRBD1	TRBJ2-7	TGTGCCATCAGGGAGACAGGGTTTGGGGGGCAGTACTTC	CAIRETGFGGQYF
few	TRBV28	.	TRBJ1-1	TGTGCCAGCAGTACCCGGACGCTATTGGCTTTCTTT	CASSTRTLLAFF
.	TRBV18	TRBD1	TRBJ2-2	TGTGCCAGCTCACCCGACAGGGGCGGTACCGGGGAGCTGTTTTTT	CASSPDRGGTGELFF
.	TRBV15	TRBD2	TRBJ2-5	TGTGCCACCAGTCGCTGGGGAGGGGAAGAGACCCAGTACTTC	CATSRWGGEETQYF
once	TRBV6-6	.	TRBJ1-2	TGTGCCAGCAGTTACATCGGGGGTGAGTATGGCTACACCTTC	CASSYIGGEYGYTF
.	TRBV27	.	TRBJ1-4	TGTGCCAGCAGTTTCTCCGGGGGCAGCGAAAAACTGTTTTTT	CASSFSGGSEKLFF
.	TRBV19	.	TRBJ1-5	TGTGCCAGTATGGGCAGGGGAAGGGATCAGCCCCAGCATTTT	CASMGRGRDQPQHF
.	TRBV12-3/TRBV12-4	TRBD1	TRBJ1-2	TGTGCCAGCAGTTTAGGGCAGGGGGCGGCTGATGGCTACACCTTC	CASSLGQGAADGYTF
few	TRBV15	.	TRBJ2-5	TGTGCCACCAGCAGGGGACCGCAACAAGAGACCCAGTACTTC	CATSRGPQQETQYF
few	TRBV15	TRBD2	TRBJ2-1	TGTGCCACCAGCAGAGGGGAGCCTCCGGGACTAGCGGGAGTAACCTTCAATGAGCAGTTCTTC	CATSRGEPPGLAGVTFNEQFF
.	TRBV25-1	.	TRBJ2-2	TGTGCCAGCAGTGGATATTCCGGGGAGCTGTTTTTT	CASSGYSGELFF